This T cell receptor beta chain was observed in a study of radiation and T cells in renal cell carcinoma. Only a few counts were recorded for this clone. Specified time point: blood 4 weeks post-SBRT, at nephrectomy. Specified treatment: 15 Gy SBRT to primary tumor, nephrectomy 4 weeks later. Nephrectomy followed 15 Gy stereotactic body radiation by 4 weeks. The CDR3 extends over 14 amino acids. Germline-derived CDR1 and CDR2 are SQVTM and ANQGSEA. V lost 5 bases and J lost 3, with 11 bases in between. Some clones are missing from TCRdb's copy, which holds only in-frame ones; the method was immunoSEQ multiplex PCR. The data show fewer than 200,000 clones, with 88% seen just once and approximately 10% held by the top ten.

Sequences were derived from blood, sampled from a patient whose treatment included radiotherapy and nephrectomy. This chain uses TRBV29-1 with TRBJ2-6; D remains unclear. The clonotype was recovered from a woman aged 45-60 years with renal cell carcinoma. CDR3 residues: CSVSGTGGANVLTF. The CDR3 nucleotides read TGCAGCGTTTCGGGTACTGGTGGGGCCAACGTCCTGACTTTC.